This TCR beta chain originates from a study of blood T cell repertoires in COVID-19. Across the study: PBMCs, B-cell-depleted T cells, or T cells provided the cDNA or gDNA that made up the material.

Using immunoSEQ multiplex PCR, the repertoire was profiled, and TCRdb retains in-frame clones only, with some absent. The table lists tens of thousands of clones, around 91% of them singletons, with roughly 9.1% in the top ten. Trimming cost V 3 bases and J 1 base; bases outside gene matches: 8. CDR3 length equals 17 residues. The germline V gene has CDR1 SGHRS and CDR2 YFSETQ. Input material: peripheral blood. The origin of this receptor is a man aged 55 to 70 with acute or convalescent COVID-19. This chain links TRBV5-1 with TRBJ2-2; 8 bases align to TRBD1. In DNA, the CDR3 is TGCGCCAGCAGCTCCCCCGGGACAGGAAAGAACACCGGGGAGCTGTTTTTT. Protein product: CASSSPGTGKNTGELFF. The full variable domain, its missing parts supplied by reference TRBV5-1 and TRBJ2-2, is KAGVTQTPRYLIKTRGQQVTLSCSPISGHRSVSWYQQTPGQGLQFLFEYFSETQRNKGNFPGRFSGRQFSNSRSEMNVSTLELGDSALYLCASSSPGTGKNTGELFFGEGSRLTVL.